Included here is one TCR beta chain sequence, with context. Its antigen is unidentified. Germline CDR1 and CDR2: MNHEY and SMNVEV (reference sequence). CDR3 length equals 14 residues. V lost 3 bases, J lost 7 bases, and 4 bases stayed unmatched. The record originates from a study of cytomegalovirus exposure and HLA in healthy donors. General study findings and limits: Presence/absence analyses assumed roughly uniform sequencing depth across donors, which may not hold. The majority of TCR sequences were rare, yet some public TCRs appeared in many donors. Among the sequence variants, a highly shared cluster was likely an artifact of sequencing.

Primers for the PCR totalled 60 Vbeta and 13 Jbeta. Data came from immunoSEQ multiplex PCR; TCRdb stores just in-frame clones and leaves some out. The sample holds approximately 160,000 clones, around four fifths seen once. The source of this sequence is a woman aged 45-59 years in good health and CMV-seropositive. Sequencing used PBMCs. The gene calls are TRBV27 and TRBJ2-5; 11 positions match TRBD2. The CDR3 reads CASSFTSGGGTQYF. The CDR3, as DNA: TGTGCCAGCAGTTTCACTAGCGGGGGAGGGACCCAGTACTTC.